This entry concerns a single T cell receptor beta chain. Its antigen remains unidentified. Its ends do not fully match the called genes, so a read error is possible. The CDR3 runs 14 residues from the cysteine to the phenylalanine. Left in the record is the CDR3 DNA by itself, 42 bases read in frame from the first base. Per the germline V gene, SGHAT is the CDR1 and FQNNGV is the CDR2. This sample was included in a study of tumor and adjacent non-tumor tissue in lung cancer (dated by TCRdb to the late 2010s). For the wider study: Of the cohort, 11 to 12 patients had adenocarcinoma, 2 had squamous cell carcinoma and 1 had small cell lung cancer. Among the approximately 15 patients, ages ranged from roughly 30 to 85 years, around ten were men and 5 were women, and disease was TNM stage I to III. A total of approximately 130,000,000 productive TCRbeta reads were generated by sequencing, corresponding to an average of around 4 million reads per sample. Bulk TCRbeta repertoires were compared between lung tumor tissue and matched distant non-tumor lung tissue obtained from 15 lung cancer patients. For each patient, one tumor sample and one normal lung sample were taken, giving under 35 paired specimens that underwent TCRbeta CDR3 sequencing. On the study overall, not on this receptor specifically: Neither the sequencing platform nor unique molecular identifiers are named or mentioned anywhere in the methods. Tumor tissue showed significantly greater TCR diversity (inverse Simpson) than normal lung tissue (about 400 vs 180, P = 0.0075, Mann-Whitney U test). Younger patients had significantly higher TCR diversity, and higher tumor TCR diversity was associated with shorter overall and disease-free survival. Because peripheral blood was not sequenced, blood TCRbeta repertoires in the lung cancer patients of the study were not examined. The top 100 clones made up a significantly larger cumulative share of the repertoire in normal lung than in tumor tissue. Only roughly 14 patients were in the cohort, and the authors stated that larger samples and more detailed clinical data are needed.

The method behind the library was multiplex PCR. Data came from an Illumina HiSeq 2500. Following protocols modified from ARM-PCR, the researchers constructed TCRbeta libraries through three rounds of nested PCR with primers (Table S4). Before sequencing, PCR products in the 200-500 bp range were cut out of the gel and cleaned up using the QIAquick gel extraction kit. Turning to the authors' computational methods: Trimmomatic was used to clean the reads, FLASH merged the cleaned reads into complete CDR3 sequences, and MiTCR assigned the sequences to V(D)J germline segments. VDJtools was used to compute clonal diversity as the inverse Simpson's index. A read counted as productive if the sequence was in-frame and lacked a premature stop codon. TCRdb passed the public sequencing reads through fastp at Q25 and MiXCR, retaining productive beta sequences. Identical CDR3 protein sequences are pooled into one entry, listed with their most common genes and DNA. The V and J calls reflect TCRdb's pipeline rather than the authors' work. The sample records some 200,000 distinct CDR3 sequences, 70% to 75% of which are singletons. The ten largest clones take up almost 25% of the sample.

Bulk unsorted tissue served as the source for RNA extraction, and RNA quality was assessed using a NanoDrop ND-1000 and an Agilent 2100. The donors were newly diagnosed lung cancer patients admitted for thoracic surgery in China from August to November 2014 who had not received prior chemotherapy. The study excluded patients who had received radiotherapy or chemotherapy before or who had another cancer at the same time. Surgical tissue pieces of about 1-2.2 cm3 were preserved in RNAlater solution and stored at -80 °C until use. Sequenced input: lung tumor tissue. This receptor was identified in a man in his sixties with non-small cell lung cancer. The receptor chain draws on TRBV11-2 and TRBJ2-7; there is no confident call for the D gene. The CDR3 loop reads CASSSGFSSYEQYF. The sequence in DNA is TGTGCTAGCAGCTCAGGTTTTAGCTCCTACGAGCAGTACTTC.